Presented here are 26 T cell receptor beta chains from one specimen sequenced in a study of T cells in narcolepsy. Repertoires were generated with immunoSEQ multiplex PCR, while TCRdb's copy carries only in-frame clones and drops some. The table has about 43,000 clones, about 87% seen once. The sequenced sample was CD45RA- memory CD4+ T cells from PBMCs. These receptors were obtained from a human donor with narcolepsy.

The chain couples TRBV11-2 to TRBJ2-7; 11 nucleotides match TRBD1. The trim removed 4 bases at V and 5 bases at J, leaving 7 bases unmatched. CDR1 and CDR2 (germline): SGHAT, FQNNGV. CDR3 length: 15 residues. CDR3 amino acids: CASSWRTGGANEQYF. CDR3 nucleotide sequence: TGTGCCAGCAGCTGGCGGACAGGGGGCGCGAACGAGCAGTACTTC.

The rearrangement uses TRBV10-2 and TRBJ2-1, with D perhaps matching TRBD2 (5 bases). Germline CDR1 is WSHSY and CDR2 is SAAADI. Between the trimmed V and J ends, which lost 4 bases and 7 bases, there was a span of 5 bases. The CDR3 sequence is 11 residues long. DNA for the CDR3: TGCGCCAGCAGTGCGGGGAATGAGCAGTTCTTC. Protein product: CASSAGNEQFF.

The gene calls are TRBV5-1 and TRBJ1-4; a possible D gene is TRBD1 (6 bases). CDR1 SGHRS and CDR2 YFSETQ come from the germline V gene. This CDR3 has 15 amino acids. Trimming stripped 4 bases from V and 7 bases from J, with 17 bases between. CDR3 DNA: TGCGCCAGCAGCCCTGGGGGCCAGCTGGGTGAAAAACTGTTTTTT. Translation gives CASSPGGQLGEKLFF.

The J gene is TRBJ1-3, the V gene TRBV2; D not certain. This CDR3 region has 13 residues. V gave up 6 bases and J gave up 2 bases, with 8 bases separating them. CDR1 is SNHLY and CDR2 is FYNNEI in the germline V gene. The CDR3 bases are TGTGCCAGCAGCTCCGGCGCTGGAAACACCATATATTTT. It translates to CASSSGAGNTIYF. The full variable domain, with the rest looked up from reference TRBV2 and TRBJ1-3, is EPEVTQTPSHQVTQMGQEVILRCVPISNHLYFYWYRQILGQKVEFLVSFYNNEISEKSEIFDDQFSVERPDGSNFTLKIRSTKLEDSAMYFCASSSGAGNTIYFGEGSWLTVV.

The CDR3 region has the DNA TGTGCCAGCAGCTTAGAGACTAGATCGGGTCATGAGCAGTTCTTC. It encodes CASSLETRSGHEQFF. V and J are TRBV11-2 and TRBJ2-1; D may be TRBD2 (6 bases). Per germline, CDR1 SGHAT and CDR2 FQNNGV. The CDR3 is 15 amino acids. V lost 0 bases to trimming and J lost 8 bases, with 14 bases between them.

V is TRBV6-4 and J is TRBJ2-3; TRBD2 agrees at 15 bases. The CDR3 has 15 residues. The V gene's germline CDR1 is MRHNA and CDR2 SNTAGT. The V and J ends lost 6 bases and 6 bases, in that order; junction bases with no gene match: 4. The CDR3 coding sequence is TGTGCCAGCAGCATGGGACTAGCGGGAGGCGATACGCAGTATTTT. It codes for CASSMGLAGGDTQYF.

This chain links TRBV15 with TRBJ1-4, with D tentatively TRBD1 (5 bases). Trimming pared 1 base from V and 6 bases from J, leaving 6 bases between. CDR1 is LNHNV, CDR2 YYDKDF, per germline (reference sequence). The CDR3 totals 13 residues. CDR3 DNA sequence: TGTGCCACCAGCAGAGGGGGGGATGAAAAACTGTTTTTT. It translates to CATSRGGDEKLFF.

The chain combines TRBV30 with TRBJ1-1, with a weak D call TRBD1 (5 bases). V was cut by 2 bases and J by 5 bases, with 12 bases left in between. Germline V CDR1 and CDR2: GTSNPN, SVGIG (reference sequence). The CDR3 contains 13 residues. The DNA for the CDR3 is TGTGCCTGGAGTACGGGGGGTAGAACTGAAGCTTTCTTT. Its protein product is CAWSTGGRTEAFF.

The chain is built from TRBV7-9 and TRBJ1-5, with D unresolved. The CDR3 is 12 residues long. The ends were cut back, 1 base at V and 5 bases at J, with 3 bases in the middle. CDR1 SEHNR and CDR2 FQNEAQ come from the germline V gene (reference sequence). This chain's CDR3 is CASSLDDQPQHF. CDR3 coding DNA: TGTGCCAGCAGCTTAGATGATCAGCCCCAGCATTTT. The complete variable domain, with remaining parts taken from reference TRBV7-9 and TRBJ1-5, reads DTGVSQNPRHKITKRGQNVTFRCDPISEHNRLYWYRQTLGQGPEFLTYFQNEAQLEKSRLLSDRFSAERPKGSFSTLEIQRTEQGDSAMYLCASSLDDQPQHFGDGTRLSIL.

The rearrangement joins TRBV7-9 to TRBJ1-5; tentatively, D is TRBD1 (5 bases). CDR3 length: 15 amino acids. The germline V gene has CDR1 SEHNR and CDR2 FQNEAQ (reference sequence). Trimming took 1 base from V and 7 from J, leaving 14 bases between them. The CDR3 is CASSLGAGGGQPQHF. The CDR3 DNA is TGTGCCAGCAGCTTAGGAGCCGGCGGGGGACAGCCCCAGCATTTT.

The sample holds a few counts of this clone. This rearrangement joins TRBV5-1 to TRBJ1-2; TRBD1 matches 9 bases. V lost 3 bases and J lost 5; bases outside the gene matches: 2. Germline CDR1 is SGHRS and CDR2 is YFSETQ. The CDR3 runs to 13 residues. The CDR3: CASSWDRDYGYTF. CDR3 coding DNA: TGCGCCAGCAGCTGGGACAGGGATTATGGCTACACCTTC.

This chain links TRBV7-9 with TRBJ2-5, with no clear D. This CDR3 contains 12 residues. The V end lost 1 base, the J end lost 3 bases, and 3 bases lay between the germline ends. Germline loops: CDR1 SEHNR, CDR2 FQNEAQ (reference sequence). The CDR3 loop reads CASSLGEETQYF. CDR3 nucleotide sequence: TGTGCCAGCAGCTTAGGGGAAGAGACCCAGTACTTC.

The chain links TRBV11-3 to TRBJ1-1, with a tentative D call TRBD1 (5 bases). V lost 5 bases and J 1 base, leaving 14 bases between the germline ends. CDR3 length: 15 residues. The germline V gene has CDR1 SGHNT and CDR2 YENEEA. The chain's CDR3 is CASSPGTARNTEAFF. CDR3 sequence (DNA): TGTGCCAGCAGCCCTGGGACCGCCCGGAACACTGAAGCTTTCTTT.

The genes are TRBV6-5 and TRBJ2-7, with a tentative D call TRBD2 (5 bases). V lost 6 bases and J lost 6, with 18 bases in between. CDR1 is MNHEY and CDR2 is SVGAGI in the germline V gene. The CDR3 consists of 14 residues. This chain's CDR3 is CASSLSAEVGEQYF. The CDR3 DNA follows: TGTGCCAGCAGCCTTAGCGCTGAAGTGGGCGAGCAGTACTTC.

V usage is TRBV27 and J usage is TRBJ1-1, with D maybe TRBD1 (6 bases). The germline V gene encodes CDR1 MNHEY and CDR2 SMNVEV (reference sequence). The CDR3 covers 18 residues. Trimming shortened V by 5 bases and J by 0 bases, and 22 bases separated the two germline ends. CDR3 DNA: TGTGCCAGCAGTCTCCGCGGGGGGCCGGACAGCATGAACACTGAAGCTTTCTTT. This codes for CASSLRGGPDSMNTEAFF.

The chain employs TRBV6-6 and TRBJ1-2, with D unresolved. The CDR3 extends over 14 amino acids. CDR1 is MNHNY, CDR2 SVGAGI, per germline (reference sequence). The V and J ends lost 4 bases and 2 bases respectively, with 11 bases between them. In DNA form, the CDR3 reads TGTGCCAGCAGTTCTTCCCCCCTGAACTATGGCTACACCTTC. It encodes CASSSSPLNYGYTF.

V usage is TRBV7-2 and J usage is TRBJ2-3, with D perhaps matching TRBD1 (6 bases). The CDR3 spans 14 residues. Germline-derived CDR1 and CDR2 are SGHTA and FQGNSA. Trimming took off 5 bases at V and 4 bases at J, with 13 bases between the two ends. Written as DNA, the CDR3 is TGTGCCAGCAGCCAGGACAGTAGGGCAGATACGCAGTATTTT. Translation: CASSQDSRADTQYF.

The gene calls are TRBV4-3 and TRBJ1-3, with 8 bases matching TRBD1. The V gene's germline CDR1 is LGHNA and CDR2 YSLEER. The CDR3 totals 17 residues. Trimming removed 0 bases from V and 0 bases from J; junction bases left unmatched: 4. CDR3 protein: CASSQDRTGPSGNTIYF. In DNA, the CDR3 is TGCGCCAGCAGCCAAGATCGGACAGGGCCCTCTGGAAACACCATATATTTT.

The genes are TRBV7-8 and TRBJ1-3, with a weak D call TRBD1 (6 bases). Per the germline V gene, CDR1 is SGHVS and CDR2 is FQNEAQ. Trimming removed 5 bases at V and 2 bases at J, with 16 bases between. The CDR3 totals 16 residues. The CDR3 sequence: CASSPRGAGAGNTIYF. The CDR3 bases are TGTGCCAGCAGCCCTAGGGGGGCAGGGGCTGGAAACACCATATATTTT.

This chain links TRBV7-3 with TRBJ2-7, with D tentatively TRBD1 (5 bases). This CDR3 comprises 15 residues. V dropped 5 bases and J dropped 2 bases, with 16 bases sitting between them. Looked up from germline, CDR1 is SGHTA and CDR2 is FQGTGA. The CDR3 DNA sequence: TGTGCCAGCAGCCCGACCGGACAAAACACCTACGAGCAGTACTTC. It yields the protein CASSPTGQNTYEQYF.

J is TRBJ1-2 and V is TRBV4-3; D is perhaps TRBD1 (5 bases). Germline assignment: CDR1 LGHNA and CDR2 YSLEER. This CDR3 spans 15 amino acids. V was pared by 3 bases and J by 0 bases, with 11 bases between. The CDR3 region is CASSQGTAANYGYTF. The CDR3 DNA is TGCGCCAGCAGCCAGGGGACTGCCGCTAACTATGGCTACACCTTC.

The CDR3 loop reads CASSRLSTGSLGDEKLFF. CDR3 DNA sequence: TGCGCCAGCAGCCGCCTCTCAACGGGCAGCTTGGGGGATGAAAAACTGTTTTTT. V usage is TRBV4-3 and J usage is TRBJ1-4, with D tentatively TRBD1 (5 bases). The V and J ends lost 4 bases and 6 bases respectively, with 24 bases between them. The CDR3 is 18 residues long. Germline CDR1 LGHNA, CDR2 YSLEER.

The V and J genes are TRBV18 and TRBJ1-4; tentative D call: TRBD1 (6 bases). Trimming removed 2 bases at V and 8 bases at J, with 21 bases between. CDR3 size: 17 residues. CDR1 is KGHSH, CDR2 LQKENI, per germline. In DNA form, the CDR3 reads TGTGCCAGCTCACCAATGGAGACCCGGACAGAGACCGAAAAACTGTTTTTT. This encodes CASSPMETRTETEKLFF.

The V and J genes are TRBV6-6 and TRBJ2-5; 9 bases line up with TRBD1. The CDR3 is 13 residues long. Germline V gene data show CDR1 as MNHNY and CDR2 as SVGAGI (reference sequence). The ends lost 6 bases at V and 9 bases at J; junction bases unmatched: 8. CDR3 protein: CASRGQGPGAQYF. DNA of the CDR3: TGTGCCAGCAGGGGACAGGGACCAGGGGCCCAGTACTTC.

Here the CDR3 DNA reads TGTGCCAGCTCGGCGGACTGGAATTCCTACGAGCAGTACTTC. This translates into CASSADWNSYEQYF. V usage is TRBV18 and J usage is TRBJ2-7; possible D gene TRBD2, 5 bases. Germline V CDR1 and CDR2: KGHSH, LQKENI. With 6 bases removed from V and 1 base from J, the gap between germline ends came to 13 bases. There are 14 residues in the CDR3.

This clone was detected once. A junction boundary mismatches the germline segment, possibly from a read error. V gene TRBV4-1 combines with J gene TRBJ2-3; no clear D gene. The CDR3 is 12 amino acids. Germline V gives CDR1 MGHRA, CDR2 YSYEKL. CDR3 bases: TGTGCCAGCAGCCAATCTGCCGGGCCGCAGTATTTT. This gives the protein CASSQSAGPQYF.